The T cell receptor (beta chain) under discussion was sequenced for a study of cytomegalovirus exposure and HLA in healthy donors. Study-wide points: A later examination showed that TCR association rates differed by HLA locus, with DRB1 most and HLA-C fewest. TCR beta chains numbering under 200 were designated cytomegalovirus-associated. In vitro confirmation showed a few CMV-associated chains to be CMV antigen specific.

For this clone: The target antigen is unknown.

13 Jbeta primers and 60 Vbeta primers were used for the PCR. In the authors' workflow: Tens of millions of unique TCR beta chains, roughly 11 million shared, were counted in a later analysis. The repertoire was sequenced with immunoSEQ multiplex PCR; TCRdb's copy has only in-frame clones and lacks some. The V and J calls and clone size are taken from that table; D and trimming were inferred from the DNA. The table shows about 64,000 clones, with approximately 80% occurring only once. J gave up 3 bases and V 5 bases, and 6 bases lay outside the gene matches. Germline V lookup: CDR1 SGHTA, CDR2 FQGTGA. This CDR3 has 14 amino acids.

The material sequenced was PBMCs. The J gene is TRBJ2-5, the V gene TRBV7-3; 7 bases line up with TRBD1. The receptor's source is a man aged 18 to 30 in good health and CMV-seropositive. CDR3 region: CASSRRGPEETQYF. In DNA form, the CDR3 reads TGTGCCAGCAGCCGAAGGGGGCCCGAAGAGACCCAGTACTTC.